This T cell receptor (beta chain) was captured in a study of CD8+ T cells in alopecia areata. Study-level points and caveats: Among the cells sequenced in scalp samples are also the resident alphabeta T cells of normal skin.

This CDR3 comprises 16 residues. Trimming took 8 bases from V and 1 from J, leaving 20 bases between them. The germline CDR1 and CDR2 sequences are MNHEY and SMNVEV (reference sequence). Comments on this clone: The antigen remains unidentified.

Sequencing relied on a cDNA template that was reverse transcribed from extracted RNA. Method: immunoSEQ multiplex PCR; TCRdb's copy keeps in-frame clones and lacks some. The sample lists some 180,000 clones; 50% to 65% were seen once. Treatment in this sample: oral pan-JAK inhibitor, 5-10 mg twice daily. The specimen comprised CD8+ T cells sorted from blood, sampled at week 24, from a patient treated with tofacitinib. V usage is TRBV27 and J usage is TRBJ2-5; tentatively, D is TRBD1 (5 bases). This clonotype was sampled from a human donor with alopecia areata. The CDR3, as DNA: TGTGCCAGCGCCATAGAGGCAGGGCTAATCCAAGAGACCCAGTACTTC. The encoded protein is CASAIEAGLIQETQYF.